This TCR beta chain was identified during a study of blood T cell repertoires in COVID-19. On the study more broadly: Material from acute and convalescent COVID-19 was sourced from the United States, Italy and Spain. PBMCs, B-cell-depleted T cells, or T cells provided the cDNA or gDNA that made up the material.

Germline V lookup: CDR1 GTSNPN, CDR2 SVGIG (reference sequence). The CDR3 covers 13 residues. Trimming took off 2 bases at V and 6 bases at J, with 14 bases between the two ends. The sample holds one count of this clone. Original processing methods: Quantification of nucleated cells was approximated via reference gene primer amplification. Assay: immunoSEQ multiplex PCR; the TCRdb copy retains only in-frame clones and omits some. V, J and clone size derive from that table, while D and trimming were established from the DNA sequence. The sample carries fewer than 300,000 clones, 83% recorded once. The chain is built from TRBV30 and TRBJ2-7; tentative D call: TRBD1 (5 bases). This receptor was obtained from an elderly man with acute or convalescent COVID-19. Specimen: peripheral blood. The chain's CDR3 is CAWSKSPRGEQYF. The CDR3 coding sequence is TGTGCCTGGAGTAAGTCTCCTAGGGGCGAGCAGTACTTC. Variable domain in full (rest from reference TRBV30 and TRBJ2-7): SQTIHQWPATLVQPVGSPLSLECTVEGTSNPNLYWYRQAAGRGLQLLFYSVGIGQISSEVPQNLSASRPQDRQFILSSKKLLLSDSGFYLCAWSKSPRGEQYFGPGTRLTVT.